A single sample gave rise to the 14 T cell receptor beta chains below, sequenced in a study of cytomegalovirus exposure and HLA in healthy donors. The table came from immunoSEQ multiplex PCR; TCRdb's copy has only in-frame clones and leaves some out. This table has 150,000 to 200,000 clones, 86% appearing once. The specimen was PBMCs. Source of these receptors: a woman between 18 and 29 years old in good health and CMV-seronegative.

The V call is TRBV5-8, the J call TRBJ1-5, with D maybe TRBD1 (5 bases). V was clipped by 3 bases and J by 3 bases, with 13 bases between them. The CDR3 is 15 residues long. CDR1 and CDR2 (germline): SGHTS, YDEGEE. In DNA form, the CDR3 reads TGTGCCAGCAGCTACGTCCAGGGATTCAATCAGCCCCAGCATTTT. It is translated as CASSYVQGFNQPQHF.

This sequence joins TRBV2 and TRBJ2-6, with 9 bases that match TRBD1. Germline CDR1 is SNHLY and CDR2 is FYNNEI. CDR3 size: 16 residues. Trimming cost V 2 bases and J 2 bases; bases outside gene matches: 1. CDR3 sequence reads: CASSENRGPGANVLTF. The CDR3, as DNA: TGTGCCAGCAGTGAAAACAGGGGGCCTGGGGCCAACGTCCTGACTTTC.

The rearrangement joins TRBV7-9 to TRBJ2-1; no definite D call. The germline gives CDR1 SEHNR, CDR2 FQNEAQ (reference sequence). The CDR3 totals 15 residues. V was clipped by 5 bases and J by 6 bases, with 17 bases between them. CDR3 coding DNA: TGTGCCAGCAGCCTTACGTACAGTCCCAGCAATGAGCAGTTCTTC. Translated, it gives CASSLTYSPSNEQFF. The variable domain in full, with the rest retrieved from reference TRBV7-9 and TRBJ2-1, is DTGVSQNPRHKITKRGQNVTFRCDPISEHNRLYWYRQTLGQGPEFLTYFQNEAQLEKSRLLSDRFSAERPKGSFSTLEIQRTEQGDSAMYLCASSLTYSPSNEQFFGPGTRLTVL.

This chain joins TRBV19 and TRBJ2-1; 8 bases are a match to TRBD1. V was clipped by 9 bases and J by 6 bases; unmatched bases: 10. The CDR3 is made up of 14 amino acids. Germline V gene data show CDR1 as LNHDA and CDR2 as SQIVND (reference sequence). CDR3 loop: CASRHPDRANEQFF. The CDR3 region has the DNA TGTGCCAGCAGACACCCGGACAGGGCCAATGAGCAGTTCTTC.

This chain uses TRBV19 with TRBJ2-1; D unclear. CDR1 LNHDA and CDR2 SQIVND come from the germline V gene (reference sequence). The CDR3 spans 15 residues. V was pared by 7 bases and J by 3 bases, with 16 bases between. For the CDR3, the DNA is TGTGCCAGTACCCAATCCGGGTTGGGCTACAATGAGCAGTTCTTC. Translation: CASTQSGLGYNEQFF.

The V call is TRBV6-5, the J call TRBJ2-5; D remains unclear. The CDR3 contains 13 residues. Between the trimmed V and J ends, which lost 2 bases and 1 base, there was a span of 5 bases. CDR1 and CDR2 (germline): MNHEY, SVGAGI. The CDR3 DNA sequence: TGTGCCAGCAGTTACGGCCCCCAAGAGACCCAGTACTTC. It translates to CASSYGPQETQYF.

This chain joins TRBV5-1 and TRBJ2-7, with 8 bases fitting TRBD1. Germline assignment: CDR1 SGHRS and CDR2 YFSETQ. The CDR3 covers 16 residues. V lost 4 bases and J lost 0; bases outside the gene matches: 9. The CDR3 nucleotides are TGCGCCAGCAGCCCGACGCGGGACAGGAGCTCCTACGAGCAGTACTTC. Translated: CASSPTRDRSSYEQYF.

The chain joins TRBV9 to TRBJ1-2; TRBD1 matches 7 bases. V lost 1 base and J lost 3; bases outside the gene matches: 6. CDR1 and CDR2 (germline): SGDLS, YYNGEE. The CDR3 loop spans 15 amino acids. The chain's CDR3 is CASSVSSGQDYGYTF. CDR3 bases: TGTGCCAGCAGCGTATCATCCGGACAGGACTATGGCTACACCTTC. Complete variable domain (other parts from reference TRBV9 and TRBJ1-2): DSGVTQTPKHLITATGQRVTLRCSPRSGDLSVYWYQQSLDQGLQFLIQYYNGEERAKGNILERFSAQQFPDLHSELNLSSLELGDSALYFCASSVSSGQDYGYTFGSGTRLTVV.

The sample holds one count of this clone. This chain connects TRBV5-4 to TRBJ2-1; no clear D gene. Germline CDR1 is SGHNT and CDR2 is YYREEE (reference sequence). V was cut by 0 bases and J by 7 bases, with 8 bases left in between. CDR3 size: 13 residues. CDR3 region: CASSLGLENEQFF. The CDR3 DNA reads TGTGCCAGCAGCTTGGGGCTAGAAAATGAGCAGTTCTTC.

V gene TRBV11-3 combines with J gene TRBJ2-1, with 10 bases fitting TRBD2. Germline CDR1 reads SGHNT; CDR2 reads YENEEA. V was clipped by 1 base and J by 5 bases; unmatched bases: 5. The length of the CDR3 is 16 residues. The CDR3 coding sequence is TGTGCCAGCAGCTTAGTCTTAGCGGGGGGAGACAATGAGCAGTTCTTC. Translating it yields CASSLVLAGGDNEQFF.

The chain couples TRBV9 to TRBJ2-7; 14 bases align to TRBD2. Looked up from germline, CDR1 is SGDLS and CDR2 is YYNGEE. Germline trimming cut 4 bases from V and 0 bases from J; bases unmatched to any gene: 12. The CDR3 runs 19 residues. The CDR3 protein is CASSPQGTSGGSSSYEQYF. DNA of the CDR3: TGTGCCAGCAGCCCCCAGGGGACTAGCGGGGGCTCCAGCTCCTACGAGCAGTACTTC.

This sequence joins TRBV27 and TRBJ2-5; a weak D match, TRBD2 (5 bases). The V gene lost 8 bases and the J gene lost 7 bases, with 20 bases spanning the gap. The germline CDR1 and CDR2 sequences are MNHEY and SMNVEV (reference sequence). The CDR3 contains 14 residues. CDR3 sequence reads: CASSPTRDPVTQYF. DNA for the CDR3: TGTGCCAGCTCGCCTACTAGGGATCCCGTGACCCAGTACTTC.

This chain uses TRBV29-1 with TRBJ2-6; possibly TRBD1 for D (6 bases). CDR1 is SQVTM, CDR2 ANQGSEA, per germline. Trimming shortened V by 6 bases and J by 0 bases, and 12 bases separated the two germline ends. The CDR3 loop spans 15 amino acids. The CDR3 reads CSVQRGSSGANVLTF. In DNA, the CDR3 is TGCAGCGTACAAAGGGGGAGCTCTGGGGCCAACGTCCTGACTTTC.

This clone was counted a single time. The chain has TRBV19 and TRBJ2-3; 11 positions agree with TRBD2. V lost 8 bases to trimming and J lost 1 base; unmatched junction nucleotides: 5. Germline V gene lookup returns CDR1 LNHDA and CDR2 SQIVND (reference sequence). The CDR3 is 15 residues long. The DNA of the CDR3 is TGTGCCAGTTCTCTAGCGGGGGGCCGCACAGATACGCAGTATTTT. This gives the protein CASSLAGGRTDTQYF.